This T cell receptor (beta chain) emerged from a study of OX40 agonist ivuxolimab in advanced cancers. At the level of the study: Ivuxolimab, an agonistic anti-OX40 (CD134) antibody, was given to patients.

The length of the CDR3 is 15 residues. V was clipped by 2 bases and J by 4 bases; unmatched bases: 6. Germline CDR1 and CDR2: SGHTA and FQGNSA. Only in-frame clones appear in the TCRdb table, and some are missing; sequencing was by immunoSEQ multiplex PCR. Of about 110,000 clones listed, 90% are singletons. This clone was counted only a few times. The rearrangement uses TRBV7-2 and TRBJ2-5; 8 nucleotides match TRBD1. Material: CD4+ or CD8+ T cells sorted from blood, obtained in a trial of the OX40 agonist ivuxolimab. This receptor was taken from an adult with an advanced solid tumor such as melanoma, head and neck, liver or kidney cancer. As DNA, the CDR3 is TGTGCCAGCAGCTTATGGTTAGGACAGGGAGAGACCCAGTACTTC. Its translation: CASSLWLGQGETQYF.